This T cell receptor beta chain came from a study of cytomegalovirus exposure and HLA in healthy donors. Both 60 Vbeta primers and 13 Jbeta primers went into the PCR. Repertoires were generated with immunoSEQ multiplex PCR, while TCRdb's copy carries only in-frame clones and drops some. This table holds approximately 120,000 clones, roughly 80% found once. Nominal health characterized the donors when sampled, though unrecorded immune exposures were likely. The study's findings and limits: Analyzed later, most CMV-associated TCR beta chains appeared HLA-restricted. For most TCR beta V segments, an earlier analysis put the productive rate at about 87% or about 30% of the time. Later analysis indicated greater clonal expansion among HLA-associated TCR beta chains than among equally common other chains.

The table lists this clone with a few counts. Its specificity is unknown. V was trimmed by 6 bases and J by 1 base, leaving 16 bases between them. In germline, CDR1 is SGHRS, CDR2 YFSETQ. CDR3 size: 15 residues. Sequenced material: PBMCs. This clonotype originated in a female donor in good health and CMV-seronegative. This rearrangement joins TRBV5-1 to TRBJ1-1, with a possible D match to TRBD1 (6 bases). CDR3 DNA: TGCGCCAGCACCCCGTATGGGGGCCGGAACACTGAAGCTTTCTTT. It specifies CASTPYGGRNTEAFF.